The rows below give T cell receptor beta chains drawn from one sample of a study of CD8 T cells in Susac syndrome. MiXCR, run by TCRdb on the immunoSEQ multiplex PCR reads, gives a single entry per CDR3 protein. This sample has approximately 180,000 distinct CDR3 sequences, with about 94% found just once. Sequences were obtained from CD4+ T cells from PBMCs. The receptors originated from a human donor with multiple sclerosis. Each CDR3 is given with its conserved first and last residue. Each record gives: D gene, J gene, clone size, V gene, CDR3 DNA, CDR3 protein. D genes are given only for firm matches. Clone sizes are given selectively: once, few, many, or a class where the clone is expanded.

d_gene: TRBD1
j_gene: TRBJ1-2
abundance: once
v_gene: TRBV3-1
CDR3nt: TGTGCCAGCAGACAGGGGGCTGGATATGGCTACACCTTC
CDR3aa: CASRQGAGYGYTF

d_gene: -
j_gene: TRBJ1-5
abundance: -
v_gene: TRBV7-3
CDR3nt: TGTGCCAGCTGCACTACACAGGGTAATCAGCCCCAGCATTTT
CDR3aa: CASCTTQGNQPQHF

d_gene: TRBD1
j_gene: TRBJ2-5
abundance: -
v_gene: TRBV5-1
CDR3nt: TGCGCCAGCAGCCCTGTCCGCCAGGGGGCGTTTCAAGAGACCCAGTACTTC
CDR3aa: CASSPVRQGAFQETQYF

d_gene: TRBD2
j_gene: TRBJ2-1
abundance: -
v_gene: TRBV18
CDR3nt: TGTGCCAGCTCACCACTAGCGGGAGAGTCCTCCTACAATGAGCAGTTCTTC
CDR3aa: CASSPLAGESSYNEQFF

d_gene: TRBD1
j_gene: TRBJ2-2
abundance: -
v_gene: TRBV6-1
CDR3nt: TGTGCCGCACGGGACAGGGGGTCCGGGGAGCTGTTTTTT
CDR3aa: CAARDRGSGELFF

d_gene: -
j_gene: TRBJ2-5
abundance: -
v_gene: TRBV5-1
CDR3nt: TGCGCCAGCAGCCTCCTAGGGGGAAACCAAGAGACCCAGTACTTC
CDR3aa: CASSLLGGNQETQYF

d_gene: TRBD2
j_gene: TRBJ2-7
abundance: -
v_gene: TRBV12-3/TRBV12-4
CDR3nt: TGTGCCAGCAGTCCCCGGGGGGGAGAGCAGTACTTC
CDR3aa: CASSPRGGEQYF

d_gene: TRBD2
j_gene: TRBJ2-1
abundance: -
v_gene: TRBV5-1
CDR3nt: TGCGCCAGCAGCTCGAATAGCGGGGGGGCGCGGAATGAGCAGTTCTTC
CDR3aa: CASSSNSGGARNEQFF

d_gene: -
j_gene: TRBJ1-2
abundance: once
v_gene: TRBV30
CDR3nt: TGTGCCTGGAGTTTGCTCTACTATGGCTACACCTTC
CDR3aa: CAWSLLYYGYTF

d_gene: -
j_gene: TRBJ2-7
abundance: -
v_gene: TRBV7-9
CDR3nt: TGTGCCAGCAGCTTTTCGAGATACGAGCAGTACTTC
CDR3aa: CASSFSRYEQYF

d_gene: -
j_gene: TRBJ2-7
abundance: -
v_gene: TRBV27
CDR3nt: TGTGCCAGCAGTTTGGGACACCGTGGGTACGAGCAGTACTTC
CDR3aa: CASSLGHRGYEQYF

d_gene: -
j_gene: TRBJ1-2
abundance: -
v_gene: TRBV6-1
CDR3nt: TGTGCCAGCAGAAGGGGGTCGGGGACGCTCTATGGCTACACCTTC
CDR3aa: CASRRGSGTLYGYTF

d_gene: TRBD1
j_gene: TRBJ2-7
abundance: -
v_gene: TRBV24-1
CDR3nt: TGTGCCACCAGTGATAAACAGGGGGCGAAGGACGAGCAGTACTTC
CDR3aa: CATSDKQGAKDEQYF

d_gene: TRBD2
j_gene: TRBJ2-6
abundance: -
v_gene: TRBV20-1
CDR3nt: TGCAGTGCTAGTGGTCGGCGGGGGGGATCTGGGGCCAACGTCCTGACTTTC
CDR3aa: CSASGRRGGSGANVLTF

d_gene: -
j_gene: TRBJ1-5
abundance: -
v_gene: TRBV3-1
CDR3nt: TGTGCCAGCAGCCAAGCCGGAGGAGGCGGCCAGCCCCAGCATTTT
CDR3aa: CASSQAGGGGQPQHF

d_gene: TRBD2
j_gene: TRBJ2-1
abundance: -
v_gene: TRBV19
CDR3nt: TGTGCCAGTAGCCAAGTAGGGACTAGCGGGGTTGGTGAGCAGTTCTTC
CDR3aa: CASSQVGTSGVGEQFF